The 14 T cell receptor beta chains below come from one sample, sequenced in a study of cytomegalovirus exposure and HLA in healthy donors. TCRdb's copy holds only in-frame clones and misses some; the assay was immunoSEQ multiplex PCR. The table records about 240,000 clones, approximately 83% of them present only once. Sequenced sample: PBMCs. These receptors were collected from a woman in her twenties or thirties in good health and CMV-seropositive.

In regard to this clone: Sequence at one end of the junction differs from germline and may be a read error. The genes are TRBV7-9 and TRBJ2-5; TRBD2 aligns across 9 bases. Germline V gene data show CDR1 as SEHNR and CDR2 as FQNEAQ (reference sequence). The CDR3 totals 14 residues. The CDR3 sequence is CASSLLGGGRGGNF. The CDR3 nucleotides read TGTGCCAGCAGCTTACTAGGCGGCGGGAGGGGTGGAAACTTC.

The rearrangement joins TRBV6-6 to TRBJ2-1; the match to TRBD1 covers 9 bases. Trimming took 4 bases from V and 4 from J; bases not matched to a gene: 2. The CDR3 extends over 14 amino acids. CDR1 and CDR2 from the germline V gene are MNHNY and SVGAGI (reference sequence). The CDR3 DNA reads TGTGCCAGCAGTTTCGACAGGGGGTACAATGAGCAGTTCTTC. Translating it yields CASSFDRGYNEQFF.

There are a few counts of this clone. The CDR3 protein is CASIDSTGYEQYF. CDR3 bases: TGTGCCAGCATCGACTCGACAGGGTACGAGCAGTACTTC. The rearrangement joins TRBV6-1 to TRBJ2-7, with 7 bases matching TRBD1. The V and J ends lost 7 bases and 4 bases, in that order; junction bases with no gene match: 7. Germline assignment: CDR1 MNHNS and CDR2 SASEGT. CDR3 length: 13 residues.

V gene TRBV7-3 combines with J gene TRBJ1-1; the D gene is possibly TRBD1 (6 bases). The V end was cut by 2 bases, the J end by 1 base, with 26 bases between. Germline V gene lookup returns CDR1 SGHTA and CDR2 FQGTGA. The CDR3 totals 20 residues. CDR3 in amino acids: CASSLLPQDRKSWPNTEAFF. In DNA, the CDR3 is TGTGCCAGCAGCTTACTGCCCCAAGACAGGAAGAGTTGGCCGAACACTGAAGCTTTCTTT. Combining the CDR3 with reference TRBV7-3 and TRBJ1-1 gives the whole variable domain GAGVSQTPSNKVTEKGKYVELRCDPISGHTALYWYRQSLGQGPEFLIYFQGTGAADDSGLPNDRFFAVRPEGSVSTLKIQRTERGDSAVYLCASSLLPQDRKSWPNTEAFFGQGTRLTVV.

This chain connects TRBV2 to TRBJ2-1; D remains unclear. The CDR3 sequence is 14 residues long. Germline CDR1 reads SNHLY; CDR2 reads FYNNEI. Trimming left V 5 bases short and J 2 bases short, with 10 bases between. CDR3 in amino acids: CASSLRTTYNEQFF. For the CDR3, the DNA is TGTGCCAGCAGTCTCAGAACTACCTACAATGAGCAGTTCTTC.

The chain carries TRBV19 and TRBJ1-1; maybe TRBD1 (5 bases). The V gene's germline CDR1 is LNHDA and CDR2 SQIVND (reference sequence). Trimming left V 7 bases short and J 2 bases short, with 17 bases between. CDR3 length: 15 residues. CDR3 coding DNA: TGTGCCAGTATCCCCCTCGGGGGACGAAACACTGAAGCTTTCTTT. Amino acid sequence: CASIPLGGRNTEAFF.

This clone was observed a handful of times. The gene calls are TRBV15 and TRBJ1-1; D unresolved. Germline CDR1 LNHNV, CDR2 YYDKDF (reference sequence). The CDR3 length is 15 residues. The ends were cut back, 1 base at V and 5 bases at J, with 14 bases in the middle. The CDR3 nucleotides read TGTGCCACCAGCAGAGTACAGACCTCTGGAACTGAAGCTTTCTTT. Translated, it gives CATSRVQTSGTEAFF.

The chain is built from TRBV5-1 and TRBJ2-5; perhaps TRBD2 as D (5 bases). There are 14 residues in the CDR3. CDR1 SGHRS and CDR2 YFSETQ come from the germline V gene. Trimming removed 1 base from V and 1 base from J, with 8 bases in between. The CDR3 sequence: CASSLRTPQETQYF. CDR3 sequence (DNA): TGCGCCAGCAGCTTGCGGACTCCCCAAGAGACCCAGTACTTC.

The chain links TRBV19 to TRBJ2-3; D remains ambiguous. Germline lookup yields CDR1 LNHDA and CDR2 SQIVND (reference sequence). Trimming took 5 bases from V and 4 from J, leaving 10 bases between them. The CDR3 extends over 13 amino acids. The CDR3 sequence is CASSPRTADTQYF. The CDR3 nucleotides read TGTGCCAGTAGTCCCCGCACGGCAGATACGCAGTATTTT.

This chain links TRBV5-6 with TRBJ2-1; 9 bases are shared with TRBD2. CDR3 length: 15 residues. Germline CDR1 reads SGHDT; CDR2 reads YYEEEE. With 4 bases clipped from V and 4 bases from J, the junction kept 6 bases outside the gene matches. CDR3 region: CASSPLAGLYNEQFF. CDR3 nucleotides: TGTGCCAGCAGCCCCCTAGCGGGATTGTACAATGAGCAGTTCTTC.

With regard to this clone: The same CDR3 also results from other DNA sequences found in this sample. The rearrangement uses TRBV30 and TRBJ1-5, with 7 bases fitting TRBD1. The CDR3 loop spans 14 amino acids. Per germline, CDR1 GTSNPN and CDR2 SVGIG (reference sequence). Trimming at V came to 5 bases and at J to 1 base, leaving 5 bases not matched to a gene. The CDR3: CAWGGRGSNQPQHF. The CDR3 DNA reads TGTGCCTGGGGGGGCAGGGGGAGCAATCAGCCCCAGCATTTT.

The chain recombines TRBV9 with TRBJ1-3; TRBD1 matches at 9 bases. The ends lost 4 bases at V and 3 bases at J; junction bases unmatched: 20. CDR3 length: 20 amino acids. Germline V gives CDR1 SGDLS, CDR2 YYNGEE. The CDR3 bases are TGTGCCAGCAGCACCGGTCCCGGGACAGGGCCAAACGCGGGTGGAAACACCATATATTTT. Its translation: CASSTGPGTGPNAGGNTIYF.

V and J are TRBV6-1 and TRBJ1-2; D is unclear. Trimming removed 3 bases from V and 6 bases from J, with 17 bases in between. The germline V gene has CDR1 MNHNS and CDR2 SASEGT. The CDR3 runs to 15 residues. The CDR3 DNA is TGTGCCAGCAGTGATTGGAGCGTCTCCCCCCATGGCTACACCTTC. Protein: CASSDWSVSPHGYTF.

V and J are TRBV30 and TRBJ2-2; 12 nucleotides align to TRBD2. V was pared by 0 bases and J by 7 bases, with 9 bases of the junction left unmatched. The CDR3 loop spans 17 amino acids. Germline V gene data show CDR1 as GTSNPN and CDR2 as SVGIG (reference sequence). The CDR3 spells CAWSVHPSGRANGELFF. CDR3 coding DNA: TGTGCCTGGAGTGTACATCCTAGCGGGAGGGCCAACGGGGAGCTGTTTTTT.